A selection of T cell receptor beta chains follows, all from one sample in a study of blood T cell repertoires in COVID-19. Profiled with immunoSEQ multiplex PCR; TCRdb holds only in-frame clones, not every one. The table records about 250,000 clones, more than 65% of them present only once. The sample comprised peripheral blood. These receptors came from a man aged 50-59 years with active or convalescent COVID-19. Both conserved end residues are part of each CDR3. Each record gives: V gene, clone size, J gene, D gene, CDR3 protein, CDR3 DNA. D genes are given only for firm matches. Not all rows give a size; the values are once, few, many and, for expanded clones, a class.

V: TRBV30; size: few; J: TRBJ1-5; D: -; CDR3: CAWSAGSNQPQHF; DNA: TGTGCCTGGAGTGCAGGGAGCAATCAGCCCCAGCATTTT
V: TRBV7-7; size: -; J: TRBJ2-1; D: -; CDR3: CASSLGGVNEQFF; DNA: TGTGCCAGCAGCTTAGGGGGGGTCAATGAGCAGTTCTTC
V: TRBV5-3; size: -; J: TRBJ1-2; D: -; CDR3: CARSPREGSYGYTF; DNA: TGTGCCAGAAGCCCACGGGAGGGATCCTATGGCTACACCTTC
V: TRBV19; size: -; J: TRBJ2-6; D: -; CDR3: CASSIKGRAGANVLTF; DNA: TGTGCCAGTAGTATAAAGGGCAGGGCTGGGGCCAACGTCCTGACTTTC
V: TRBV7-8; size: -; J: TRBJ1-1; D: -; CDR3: CASSLRVTGGGTEAFF; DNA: TGTGCCAGCAGCTTAAGAGTCACCGGGGGGGGCACTGAAGCTTTCTTT
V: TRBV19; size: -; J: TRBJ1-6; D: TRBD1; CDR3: CASSITRTGGNSPLHF; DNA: TGTGCCAGTAGTATAACAAGAACAGGGGGTAATTCACCCCTCCACTTT
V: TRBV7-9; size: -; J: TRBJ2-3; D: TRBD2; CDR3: CASSHERGASMPDTQYF; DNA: TGTGCCAGCAGCCACGAGCGGGGGGCCTCTATGCCAGATACGCAGTATTTT
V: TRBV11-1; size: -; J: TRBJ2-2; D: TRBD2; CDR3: CASSLNSGGSTGELFF; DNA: TGTGCCAGCAGCTTAAATAGCGGGGGGAGCACCGGGGAGCTGTTTTTT
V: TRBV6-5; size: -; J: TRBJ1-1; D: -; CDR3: CASIPGWNTEAFF; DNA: TGTGCCAGCATTCCGGGGTGGAACACTGAAGCTTTCTTT
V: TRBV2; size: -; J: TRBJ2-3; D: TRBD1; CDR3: CARQGQGSTDTQYF; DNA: TGTGCCAGGCAGGGACAGGGAAGTACAGATACGCAGTATTTT
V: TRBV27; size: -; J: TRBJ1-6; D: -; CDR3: CASSLDSAYNSPLHF; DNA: TGTGCCAGCAGCCTTGACAGTGCTTATAATTCACCCCTCCACTTT
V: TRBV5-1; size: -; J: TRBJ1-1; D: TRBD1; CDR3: CASSPTGGSLWAFF; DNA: TGCGCCAGCTCCCCGACAGGGGGCTCCCTATGGGCTTTCTTT
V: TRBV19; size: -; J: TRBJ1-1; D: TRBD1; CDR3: CASSWGQGRTEAFF; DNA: TGTGCCAGTAGTTGGGGACAGGGGCGGACTGAAGCTTTCTTT
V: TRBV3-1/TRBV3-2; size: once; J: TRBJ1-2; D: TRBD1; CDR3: CASSPYRDRGHDNYGYTF; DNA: TGTGCCAGCAGCCCTTATCGGGACAGGGGGCATGATAACTATGGCTACACCTTC
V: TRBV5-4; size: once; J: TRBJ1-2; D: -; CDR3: CASSLAGGAGYTF; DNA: TGTGCCAGCAGCTTGGCCGGCGGAGCTGGCTACACCTTC
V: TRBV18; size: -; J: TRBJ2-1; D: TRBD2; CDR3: CASSPQRVGGARNEQFF; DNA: TGTGCCAGCTCACCTCAGCGCGTCGGGGGGGCCAGAAATGAGCAGTTCTTC
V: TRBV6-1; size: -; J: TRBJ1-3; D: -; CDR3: CASSEARLGSGNTIYF; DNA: TGTGCCAGCAGTGAAGCGCGTCTCGGTTCTGGAAACACCATATATTTT
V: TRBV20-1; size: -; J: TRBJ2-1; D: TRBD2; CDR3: CSASSSGVYNEQFF; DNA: TGCAGTGCTAGTTCTAGCGGGGTATACAATGAGCAGTTCTTC
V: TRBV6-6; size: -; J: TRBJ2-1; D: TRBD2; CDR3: CASSYDRGGANEQFF; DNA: TGTGCCAGCAGTTACGATCGCGGGGGGGCCAATGAGCAGTTCTTC
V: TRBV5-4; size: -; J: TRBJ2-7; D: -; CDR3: CASSFIAGGEQYF; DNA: TGTGCCAGCAGCTTCATTGCCGGGGGCGAGCAGTACTTC
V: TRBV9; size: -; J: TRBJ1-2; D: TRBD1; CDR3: CASSTGGSGSYGYTF; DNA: TGTGCCAGCAGCACAGGGGGGTCGGGGAGTTATGGCTACACCTTC
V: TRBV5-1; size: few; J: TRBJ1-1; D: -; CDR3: CASSLRDLNTEAFF; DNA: TGCGCCAGCAGCCTCAGGGATCTGAACACTGAAGCTTTCTTT
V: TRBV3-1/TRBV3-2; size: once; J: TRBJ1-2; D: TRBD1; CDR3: CASSQDRDRANYGYTF; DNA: TGTGCCAGCAGCCAAGATAGGGACAGGGCTAACTATGGCTACACCTTC
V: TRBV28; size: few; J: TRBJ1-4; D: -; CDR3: CASSVDSLGEKLFF; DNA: TGTGCCAGCAGTGTGGACAGTCTAGGTGAAAAACTGTTTTTT
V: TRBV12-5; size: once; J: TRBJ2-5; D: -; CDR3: CASGFSVEETQYF; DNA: TGTGCTAGTGGTTTTTCCGTCGAGGAGACCCAGTACTTC
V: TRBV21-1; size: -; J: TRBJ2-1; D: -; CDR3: CARRWGTGPYNEQFF; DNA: TGTGCCCGAAGGTGGGGGACAGGTCCCTACAATGAGCAGTTCTTC
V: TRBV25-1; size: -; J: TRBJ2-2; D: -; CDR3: CASNERRNGELFF; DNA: TGTGCCAGCAATGAGCGGAGGAACGGGGAGCTGTTTTTT
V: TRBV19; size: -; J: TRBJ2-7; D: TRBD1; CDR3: CASSPWTGGYEQYF; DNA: TGTGCCAGTAGTCCATGGACAGGGGGATACGAGCAGTACTTC
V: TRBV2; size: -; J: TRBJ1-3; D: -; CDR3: CASSETRGFNSGNTIYF; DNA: TGTGCCAGCAGTGAGACAAGGGGGTTCAACTCTGGAAACACCATATATTTT
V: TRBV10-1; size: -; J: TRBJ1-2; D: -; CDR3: CASSESGRDYGYTF; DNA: TGCGCCAGCAGTGAGTCAGGGAGGGACTATGGCTACACCTTC
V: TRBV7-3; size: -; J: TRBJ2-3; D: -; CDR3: CASSLGFAGTATDTQYF; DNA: TGTGCCAGCAGCTTAGGGTTCGCGGGGACAGCTACAGATACGCAGTATTTT
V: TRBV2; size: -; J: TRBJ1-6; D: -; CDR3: CASSLRGPLHF; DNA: TGTGCCAGCAGCCTCAGGGGCCCCCTCCACTTT
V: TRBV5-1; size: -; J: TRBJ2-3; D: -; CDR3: CASSPRSPSGTDTQYF; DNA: TGCGCCAGCAGCCCTCGGTCGCCTAGCGGCACAGATACGCAGTATTTT
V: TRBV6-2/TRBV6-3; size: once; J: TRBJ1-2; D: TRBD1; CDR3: CASSYSTGRDYGYTF; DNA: TGTGCCAGCAGTTACTCGACAGGGAGAGACTATGGCTACACCTTC
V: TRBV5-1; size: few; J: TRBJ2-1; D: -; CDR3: CASSLEGFIDNEQFF; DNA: TGCGCCAGCAGCTTGGAGGGGTTCATTGACAATGAGCAGTTCTTC
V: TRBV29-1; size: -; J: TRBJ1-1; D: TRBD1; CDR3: CSVDGGGGTEAFF; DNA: TGCAGCGTTGATGGAGGGGGCGGCACTGAAGCTTTCTTT
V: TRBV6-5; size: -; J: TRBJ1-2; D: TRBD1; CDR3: CASSYSRGGDYGYTF; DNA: TGTGCCAGCAGTTACTCCCGAGGGGGCGACTATGGCTACACCTTC
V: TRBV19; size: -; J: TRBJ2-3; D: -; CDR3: CASSMRTTSTDTQYF; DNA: TGTGCCAGTAGTATGAGGACAACTAGCACAGATACGCAGTATTTT
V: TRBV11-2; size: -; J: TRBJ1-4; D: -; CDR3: CASSPSTVAGSEKLFF; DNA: TGTGCCAGCAGCCCCTCCACGGTGGCCGGGAGTGAAAAACTGTTTTTT
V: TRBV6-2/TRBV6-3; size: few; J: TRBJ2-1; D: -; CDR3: CASSYSRTGLENEQFF; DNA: TGTGCCAGCAGTTACTCGAGAACAGGGCTCGAAAATGAGCAGTTCTTC